This T cell receptor (beta chain) was retrieved from a study of blood T cell repertoires in COVID-19. In the study overall: From the United States, Italy and Spain came samples of acute and convalescent COVID-19. T cells, B-cell-depleted T cells, or PBMCs provided the cDNA or gDNA that served as material.

Participants were aged about 18 to 100 years, lived in roughly 25 US areas, and enrolled virtually. This clone was picked up one time. The data were produced by immunoSEQ multiplex PCR, yet TCRdb's version contains in-frame clones alone and is incomplete. In the table there are some 320,000 clones, around 86% of which are singletons. CDR3 length equals 21 residues. Germline lookup yields CDR1 SGHRS and CDR2 YFSETQ. After removal of 4 bases from V and 0 bases from J, the junction contained 16 bases not matched to a gene. V gene TRBV5-1 combines with J gene TRBJ1-6; TRBD1 aligns across 10 bases. The origin of this receptor is a man aged 55 to 69 who had recovered from COVID-19. The sample taken for sequencing was PBMCs or T cells enriched from blood (not recorded which). CDR3 bases: TGCGCCAGCAGCATAACCCCGGGACAGGGGTCCCTCAGCTCCTATAATTCACCCCTCCACTTT. It codes for CASSITPGQGSLSSYNSPLHF.